This passage covers 21 T cell receptor beta chains from one sample sequenced in a study of response to subunit inactivated influenza vaccine. Using its own MiXCR run on the RT-PCR reads, TCRdb lists one record per CDR3 protein. The profile shows roughly 700,000 distinct CDR3 sequences, over 11% of them singletons. The specimen comprised PBMCs from blood, sampled around 14 days before vaccination. The source of these receptors is a man aged 45-65 years who received an inactivated influenza vaccine.

The chain combines TRBV24-1 with TRBJ2-2; a weak D match, TRBD1 (6 bases). V shed 9 bases and J shed 5 bases, with 18 bases lying between them. The V gene's germline CDR1 is KGHDR and CDR2 SFDVKD. The CDR3 is 15 residues long. CDR3: CATGLQGPQTGELFF. DNA of the CDR3: TGTGCCACCGGATTACAGGGACCTCAAACCGGGGAGCTGTTTTTT.

The CDR3 DNA is TGTGCCAGCAGGGCGACAGGGATAAGCACAGATACGCAGTATTTT. This sequence encodes CASRATGISTDTQYF. This chain uses TRBV2 with TRBJ2-3, with TRBD1 matching 7 bases. Germline V gene sequence: CDR1 SNHLY, CDR2 FYNNEI. Trimming took 6 bases from V and 0 from J; bases not matched to a gene: 6. The CDR3 covers 15 residues.

The chain couples TRBV25-1 to TRBJ1-4, with a weak D call TRBD1 (6 bases). This CDR3 is built from 18 residues. With 5 bases removed from V and 5 bases from J, the gap between germline ends came to 24 bases. Germline V gene lookup returns CDR1 MGHDK and CDR2 SYGVNS. This CDR3 is CASSPSQGRIFRNEKLFF. CDR3 in DNA: TGTGCCAGCAGTCCCAGCCAGGGGCGTATCTTCCGAAATGAAAAACTGTTTTTT.

The genes are TRBV5-1 and TRBJ2-5; maybe TRBD1 (6 bases). The V gene lost 6 bases and the J gene lost 13 bases, with 22 bases spanning the gap. This CDR3 region has 13 residues. Germline CDR1 and CDR2: SGHRS and YFSETQ. The CDR3, as DNA: TGCGCCAGCACCCCTCAACCGGGCCAAGGGGGGTACTTC. It yields the protein CASTPQPGQGGYF.

This sequence joins TRBV15 and TRBJ2-1; no firm D call. The germline V gene encodes CDR1 LNHNV and CDR2 YYDKDF (reference sequence). The CDR3 has 14 amino acids. V was cut by 3 bases and J by 6 bases, with 12 bases left in between. CDR3 DNA sequence: TGTGCCACCAGCAGTAGTTATAGGTCCAATGAGCAGTTCTTC. Its protein product is CATSSSYRSNEQFF.

The sample holds many counts of this clonotype. The V call is TRBV11-1, the J call TRBJ2-2, with TRBD2 matching 10 bases. The ends lost 6 bases at V and 4 bases at J; junction bases unmatched: 14. Looked up from germline, CDR1 is SGHAT and CDR2 is FQDESV (reference sequence). CDR3 length: 18 residues. The CDR3 DNA reads as TGTGCCAGCAGTCCAACCTCCCCTAGCGGGGGAGGCACCGGGGAGCTGTTTTTT. Translation gives CASSPTSPSGGGTGELFF.

The chain recombines TRBV27 with TRBJ2-7; the D gene is possibly TRBD2 (7 bases). The germline gives CDR1 MNHEY, CDR2 SMNVEV (reference sequence). CDR3 size: 12 residues. Here the CDR3 DNA reads TGTGCAGCCGGGGGGCCCCCACACGAGCAGTACTTC. This codes for CAAGGPPHEQYF.

The chain links TRBV20-1 to TRBJ2-7; 12 nucleotides align to TRBD2. In germline, CDR1 is DFQATT, CDR2 SNEGSKA (reference sequence). Trimming at V came to 3 bases and at J to 2 bases, leaving 8 bases not matched to a gene. CDR3 length: 16 residues. CDR3 region: CSASGQGLAGPYEQYF. The DNA for the CDR3 is TGCAGTGCTAGCGGACAGGGACTAGCGGGCCCCTACGAGCAGTACTTC.

There are a few counts of this clonotype. The V call is TRBV4-2, the J call TRBJ2-2; D call uncertain. Germline V gene lookup returns CDR1 LGHNA and CDR2 YNFKEQ. The CDR3 has 15 residues. The V end was cut by 4 bases, the J end by 1 base, with 10 bases between. The CDR3 sequence is CASSPFSVNTGELFF. In nucleotides, the CDR3 is TGTGCCAGCAGCCCCTTCTCCGTGAACACCGGGGAGCTGTTTTTT.

The chain recombines TRBV7-9 with TRBJ2-3, with 7 bases that match TRBD2. V shed 3 bases and J 2 bases; nucleotides not matched to a gene: 8. Germline CDR1 SEHNR, CDR2 FQNEAQ (reference sequence). This CDR3 comprises 16 residues. For the CDR3, the DNA is TGTGCCAGCAGCTTGCCAGCGGGGTTCTCCACAGATACGCAGTATTTT. Translating gives CASSLPAGFSTDTQYF. Complete variable domain (other parts from reference TRBV7-9 and TRBJ2-3): DTGVSQNPRHKITKRGQNVTFRCDPISEHNRLYWYRQTLGQGPEFLTYFQNEAQLEKSRLLSDRFSAERPKGSFSTLEIQRTEQGDSAMYLCASSLPAGFSTDTQYFGPGTRLTVL.

The J gene is TRBJ2-2, the V gene TRBV10-2; 9 nucleotides align to TRBD2. CDR1 is WSHSY and CDR2 is SAAADI in the germline V gene. Trimming at V came to 2 bases and at J to 6 bases, leaving 1 base not matched to a gene. CDR3 length: 14 residues. CDR3 sequence (DNA): TGCGCCAGCAGTGAGCGGACTAGCGCCGGGGAGCTGTTTTTT. Translating it yields CASSERTSAGELFF.

The genes are TRBV4-2 and TRBJ2-7, with D possibly TRBD1 on 5 matching bases. V was trimmed by 3 bases and J by 2 bases, leaving 17 bases between them. Germline-derived CDR1 and CDR2 are LGHNA and YNFKEQ. This CDR3 contains 16 residues. As DNA, the CDR3 is TGTGCCAGCAGCCAGACAACAGGTGGTGGCGCCTACGAGCAGTACTTC. Translated, it gives CASSQTTGGGAYEQYF.

In this sample, this clonotype turned up many times. The chain employs TRBV28 and TRBJ2-5, with TRBD2 matching over 7 bases. Germline V gene sequence: CDR1 MDHEN, CDR2 SYDVKM. Trimming took 2 bases from V and 4 from J; bases not matched to a gene: 13. The CDR3 sequence is 17 residues long. CDR3 in amino acids: CASSLNLWDYHGETQYF. In nucleotides, the CDR3 is TGTGCCAGCAGTTTAAATCTCTGGGACTACCATGGAGAGACCCAGTACTTC.

The rearrangement joins TRBV4-1 to TRBJ2-2; tentative D call: TRBD2 (5 bases). This CDR3 is 19 amino acids long. The V and J ends lost 4 bases and 8 bases respectively, with 29 bases between them. Germline V CDR1 and CDR2: MGHRA, YSYEKL. The CDR3 protein is CASSLPRAGGPEHRGELFF. The CDR3 coding sequence is TGCGCCAGCAGCCTCCCCCGGGCCGGAGGACCAGAGCATCGGGGGGAGCTGTTTTTT.

This clonotype appeared a few times. The chain links TRBV4-3 to TRBJ2-1; TRBD1 matches at 7 bases. Germline V gene lookup returns CDR1 LGHNA and CDR2 YSLEER. The CDR3 contains 16 residues. The V gene end was trimmed by 0 bases and the J gene end by 1 base; junction bases not matched to a gene: 3. The CDR3 protein is CASSQEGTASYNEQFF. The CDR3 DNA reads as TGCGCCAGCAGCCAAGAGGGGACAGCTTCCTACAATGAGCAGTTCTTC.

This clonotype was seen a handful of times. The chain is built from TRBV6-2 or TRBV6-3 and TRBJ2-3, with TRBD2 identical over 7 bases. Trimming took 10 bases from V and 0 from J; bases not matched to a gene: 28. CDR3 length equals 21 residues. CDR1 and CDR2 from the germline V gene are MNHEY and SVGEGT. The CDR3 spells CATGGPQERGYATHSTDTQYF. The DNA of the CDR3 is TGTGCCACGGGGGGTCCCCAAGAGCGGGGATATGCGACCCATAGCACAGATACGCAGTATTTT.

This clonotype was counted at least ten times. The rearrangement links TRBV12-3 or TRBV12-4 to TRBJ2-3; a weak D match, TRBD2 (6 bases). This CDR3 is built from 13 residues. V lost 6 bases and J 7 bases, leaving 14 bases between the germline ends. The DNA of the CDR3 is TGTGCCAGCAGCCGAAGGACTACTAATACGCAGTATTTT. This sequence encodes CASSRRTTNTQYF.

For this clonotype: A read error may explain this, as a much larger clone is one base away. The chain has TRBV12-3 or TRBV12-4 and TRBJ2-3; 10 bases line up with TRBD2. The CDR3 sequence is 17 residues long. The CDR3 DNA reads as TGTGCCAGCAGTTTCGGTAGGGCTAGCGGGAGAACAGGTACGCAGTATTTT. It specifies CASSFGRASGRTGTQYF.

The chain recombines TRBV28 with TRBJ2-1; 12 nucleotides match TRBD2. This CDR3 is built from 15 residues. With V trimmed by 3 bases and J by 6 bases, 3 bases remained unmatched. Germline V gene lookup returns CDR1 MDHEN and CDR2 SYDVKM. The CDR3 sequence is CASSFLTSGSNEQFF. For the CDR3, the DNA is TGTGCCAGCAGTTTCTTGACTAGCGGGAGCAATGAGCAGTTCTTC.

This clonotype was observed a few times. The gene calls are TRBV4-2 and TRBJ2-7; 11 bases line up with TRBD2. This CDR3 region has 15 residues. The V gene end was trimmed by 5 bases and the J gene end by 6 bases; junction bases not matched to a gene: 9. The germline V gene has CDR1 LGHNA and CDR2 YNFKEQ. The CDR3: CASSDDLGTSGEQYF. CDR3 nucleotides: TGTGCCAGCAGCGACGACTTAGGGACTAGCGGCGAGCAGTACTTC.

V is TRBV20-1 and J is TRBJ1-5, with D possibly matching TRBD1 (5 bases). Germline lookup yields CDR1 DFQATT and CDR2 SNEGSKA (reference sequence). The CDR3 spans 13 residues. V shed 4 bases and J shed 4 bases, with 11 bases lying between them. CDR3 residues: CSATDSTNQPQHF. CDR3 coding DNA: TGCAGTGCTACCGACAGCACGAATCAGCCCCAGCATTTT.